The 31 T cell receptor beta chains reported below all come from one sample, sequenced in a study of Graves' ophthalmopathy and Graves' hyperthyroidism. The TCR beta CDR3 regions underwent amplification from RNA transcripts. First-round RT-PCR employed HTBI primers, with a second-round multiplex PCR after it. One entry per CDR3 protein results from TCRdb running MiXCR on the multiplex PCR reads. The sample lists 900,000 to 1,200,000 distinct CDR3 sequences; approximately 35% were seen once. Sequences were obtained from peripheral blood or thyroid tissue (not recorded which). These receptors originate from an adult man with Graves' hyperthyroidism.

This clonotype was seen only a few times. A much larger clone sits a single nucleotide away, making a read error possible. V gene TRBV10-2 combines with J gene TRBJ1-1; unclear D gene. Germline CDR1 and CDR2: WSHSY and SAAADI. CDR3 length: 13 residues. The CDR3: CAGSERMNTEAFF. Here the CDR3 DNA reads TGCGCCGGCAGTGAAAGGATGAACACTGAAGCTTTCTTT.

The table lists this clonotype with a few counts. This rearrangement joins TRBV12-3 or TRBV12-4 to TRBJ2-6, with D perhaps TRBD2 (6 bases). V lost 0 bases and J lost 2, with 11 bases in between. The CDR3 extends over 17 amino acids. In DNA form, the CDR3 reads TGTGCCAGCAGTTTAGCGAGCTGGGGGGCTGGGGCCAACGTCCTGACTTTC. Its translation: CASSLASWGAGANVLTF.

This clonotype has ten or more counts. DNA of the CDR3: TGCGCCAGCAGACCTTCTAGCGGGAGCTCCTACGAGCAGTACTTC. Translation gives CASRPSSGSSYEQYF. This chain uses TRBV5-1 with TRBJ2-7; 10 nucleotides line up with TRBD2. This CDR3 has 15 amino acids. V lost 5 bases, J lost 0 bases, and 5 bases stayed unmatched. Germline V gene data show CDR1 as SGHRS and CDR2 as YFSETQ.

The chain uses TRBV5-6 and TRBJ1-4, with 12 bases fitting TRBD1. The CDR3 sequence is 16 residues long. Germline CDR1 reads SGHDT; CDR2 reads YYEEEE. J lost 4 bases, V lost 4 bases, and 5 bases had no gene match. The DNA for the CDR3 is TGTGCCAGCAGCCCGGGACAGGGGGCCAATAATGAAAAACTGTTTTTT. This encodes CASSPGQGANNEKLFF.

For the CDR3, the DNA is TGCAGCGTTGGAAACAGGGTCGGAGAGACCCAGTACTTC. This sequence encodes CSVGNRVGETQYF. The chain recombines TRBV29-1 with TRBJ2-5, with D perhaps matching TRBD1 (6 bases). CDR3 length: 13 amino acids. The germline V gene has CDR1 SQVTM and CDR2 ANQGSEA. The germline V and J ends were trimmed by 4 bases and 4 bases, with 13 bases remaining between them.

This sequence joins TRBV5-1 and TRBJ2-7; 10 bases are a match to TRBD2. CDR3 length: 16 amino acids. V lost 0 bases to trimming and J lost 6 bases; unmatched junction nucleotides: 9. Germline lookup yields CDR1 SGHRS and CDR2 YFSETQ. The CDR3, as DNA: TGCGCCAGCAGCTTGGGCCCTCTAGCGGGAGTGAGCGAGCAGTACTTC. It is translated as CASSLGPLAGVSEQYF.

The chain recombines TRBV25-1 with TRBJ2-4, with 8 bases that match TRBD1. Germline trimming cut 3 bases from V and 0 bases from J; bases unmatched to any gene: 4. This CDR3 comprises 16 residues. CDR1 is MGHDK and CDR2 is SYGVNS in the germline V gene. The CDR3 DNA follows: TGTGCCAGCAGTGATCAGGGGGCGCAAGCCAAAAACATTCAGTACTTC. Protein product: CASSDQGAQAKNIQYF.

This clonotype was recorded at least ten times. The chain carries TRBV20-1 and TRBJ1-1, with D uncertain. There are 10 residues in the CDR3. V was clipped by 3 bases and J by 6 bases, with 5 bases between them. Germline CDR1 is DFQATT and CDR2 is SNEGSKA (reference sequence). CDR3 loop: CSASVAEAFF. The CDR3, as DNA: TGCAGTGCTAGTGTCGCTGAAGCTTTCTTT.

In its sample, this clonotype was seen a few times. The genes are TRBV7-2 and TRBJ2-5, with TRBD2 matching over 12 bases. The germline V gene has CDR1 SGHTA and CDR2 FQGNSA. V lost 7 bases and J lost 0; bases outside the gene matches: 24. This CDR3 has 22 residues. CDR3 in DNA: TGTGCCAGCAACGCGAGGTCGCTAGCGGGAGGGCTTCTTACATGGGACCAAGAGACCCAGTACTTC. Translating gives CASNARSLAGGLLTWDQETQYF. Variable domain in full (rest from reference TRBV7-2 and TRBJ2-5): GAGVSQSPSNKVTEKGKDVELRCDPISGHTALYWYRQSLGQGLEFLIYFQGNSAPDKSGLPSDRFSAERTGGSVSTLTIQRTQQEDSAVYLCASNARSLAGGLLTWDQETQYFGPGTRLLVL.

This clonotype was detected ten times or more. CDR3 in DNA: TGCAGTGCTAGGAACCTAGCGGGTGGCGAGCAGTACTTC. Its translation: CSARNLAGGEQYF. The V and J genes are TRBV20-1 and TRBJ2-7, with 8 bases aligning to TRBD2. This CDR3 is 13 amino acids long. CDR1 and CDR2 (germline): DFQATT, SNEGSKA (reference sequence). Germline trimming cut 3 bases from V and 6 bases from J; bases unmatched to any gene: 7.

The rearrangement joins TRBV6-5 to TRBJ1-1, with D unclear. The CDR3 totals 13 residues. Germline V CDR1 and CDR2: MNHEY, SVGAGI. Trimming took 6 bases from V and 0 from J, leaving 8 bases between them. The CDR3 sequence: CASRHTMNTEAFF. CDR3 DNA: TGTGCCAGCAGACACACCATGAACACTGAAGCTTTCTTT.

This chain's CDR3 is CASSLSGQGRSYGYTF. The CDR3 nucleotides are TGTGCCAGCAGTTTATCGGGACAGGGACGGAGTTATGGCTACACCTTC. The genes are TRBV27 and TRBJ1-2; 9 bases match TRBD1. The CDR3 is made up of 16 amino acids. The J segment lost 5 bases and the V segment lost 0 bases, leaving 7 bases of the junction unmatched. Germline V CDR1 and CDR2: MNHEY, SMNVEV (reference sequence).

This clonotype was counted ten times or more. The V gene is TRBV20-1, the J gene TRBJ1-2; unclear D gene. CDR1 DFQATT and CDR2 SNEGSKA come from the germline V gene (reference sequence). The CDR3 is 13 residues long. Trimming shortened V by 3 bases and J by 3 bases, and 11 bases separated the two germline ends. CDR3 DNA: TGCAGTGCTAGGTGGGAATATGACTATGGCTACACCTTC. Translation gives CSARWEYDYGYTF.

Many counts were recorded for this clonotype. The CDR3 spells CASSRGPGQSPYEQYF. The DNA for the CDR3 is TGCGCCAGCAGCCGAGGCCCTGGACAGTCCCCCTACGAGCAGTACTTC. The V call is TRBV4-3, the J call TRBJ2-7, with D possibly being TRBD1 (6 bases). CDR1 and CDR2 from the germline V gene are LGHNA and YSLEER. Trimming removed 4 bases from V and 2 bases from J, with 18 bases in between. This CDR3 has 16 residues.

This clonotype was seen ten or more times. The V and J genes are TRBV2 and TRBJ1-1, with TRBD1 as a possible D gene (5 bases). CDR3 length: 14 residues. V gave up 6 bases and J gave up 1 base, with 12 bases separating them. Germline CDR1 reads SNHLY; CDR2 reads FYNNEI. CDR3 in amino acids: CASRPGTANTEAFF. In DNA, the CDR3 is TGTGCCAGCAGGCCCGGGACTGCGAACACTGAAGCTTTCTTT.

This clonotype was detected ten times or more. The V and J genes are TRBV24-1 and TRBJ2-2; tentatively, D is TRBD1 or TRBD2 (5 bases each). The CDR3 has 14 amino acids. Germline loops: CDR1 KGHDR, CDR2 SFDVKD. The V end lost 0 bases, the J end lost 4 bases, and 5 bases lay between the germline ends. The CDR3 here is CATSDLGGTGELFF. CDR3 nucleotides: TGTGCCACCAGTGATTTGGGGGGCACCGGGGAGCTGTTTTTT.

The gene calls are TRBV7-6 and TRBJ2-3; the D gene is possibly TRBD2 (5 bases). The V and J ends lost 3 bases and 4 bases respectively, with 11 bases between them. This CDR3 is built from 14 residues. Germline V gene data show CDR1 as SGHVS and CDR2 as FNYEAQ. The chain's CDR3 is CASSLGEVPDTQYF. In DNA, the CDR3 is TGTGCCAGCAGCTTGGGAGAGGTTCCAGATACGCAGTATTTT.

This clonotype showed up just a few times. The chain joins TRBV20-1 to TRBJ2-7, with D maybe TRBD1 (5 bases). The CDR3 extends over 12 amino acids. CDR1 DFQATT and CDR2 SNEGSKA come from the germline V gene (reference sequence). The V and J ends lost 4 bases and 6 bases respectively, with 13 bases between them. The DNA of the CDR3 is TGCAGTGCTACCCCAGGGATGGGCGAGCAGTACTTC. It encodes CSATPGMGEQYF.

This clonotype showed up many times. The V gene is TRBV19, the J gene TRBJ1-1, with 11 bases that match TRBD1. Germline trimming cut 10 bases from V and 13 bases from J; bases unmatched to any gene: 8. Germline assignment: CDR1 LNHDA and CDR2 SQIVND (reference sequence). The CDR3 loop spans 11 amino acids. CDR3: CAIRPGTGGFF. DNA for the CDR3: TGTGCCATTAGGCCCGGGACAGGGGGTTTCTTT.

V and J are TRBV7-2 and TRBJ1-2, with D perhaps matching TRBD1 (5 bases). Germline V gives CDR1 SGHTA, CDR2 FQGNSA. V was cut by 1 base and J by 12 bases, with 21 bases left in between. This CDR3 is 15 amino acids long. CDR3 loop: CASSLVSRTLSGNTF. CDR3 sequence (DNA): TGTGCCAGCAGCTTAGTATCCAGGACACTCTCTGGAAACACCTTC. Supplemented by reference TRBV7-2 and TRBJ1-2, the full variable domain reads GAGVSQSPSNKVTEKGKDVELRCDPISGHTALYWYRQSLGQGLEFLIYFQGNSAPDKSGLPSDRFSAERTGGSVSTLTIQRTQQEDSAVYLCASSLVSRTLSGNTFGSGTRLTVV.

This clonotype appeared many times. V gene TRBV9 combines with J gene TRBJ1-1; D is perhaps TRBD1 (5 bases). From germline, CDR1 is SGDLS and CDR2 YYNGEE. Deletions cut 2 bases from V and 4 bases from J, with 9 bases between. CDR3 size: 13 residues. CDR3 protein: CASSVWTSTEAFF. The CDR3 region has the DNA TGTGCCAGCAGCGTTTGGACAAGCACTGAAGCTTTCTTT. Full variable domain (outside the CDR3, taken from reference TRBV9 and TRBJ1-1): DSGVTQTPKHLITATGQRVTLRCSPRSGDLSVYWYQQSLDQGLQFLIQYYNGEERAKGNILERFSAQQFPDLHSELNLSSLELGDSALYFCASSVWTSTEAFFGQGTRLTVV.

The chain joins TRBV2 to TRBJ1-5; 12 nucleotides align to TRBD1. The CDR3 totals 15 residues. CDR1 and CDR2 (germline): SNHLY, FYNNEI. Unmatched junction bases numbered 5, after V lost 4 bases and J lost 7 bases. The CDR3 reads CASSAGTGGFQPQHF. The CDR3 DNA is TGTGCCAGCAGTGCCGGGACAGGGGGCTTCCAGCCCCAGCATTTT.

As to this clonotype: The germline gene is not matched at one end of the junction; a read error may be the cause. The CDR3 DNA reads as TGTGCCAGCAGTCATGGACAGTCTACCGACCCCTACGAGCAGTACTTC. Protein: CASSHGQSTDPYEQYF. The chain recombines TRBV10-3 with TRBJ2-7; D may be TRBD1 (6 bases). The CDR3 has 16 residues. Germline CDR1 and CDR2: ENHRY and SYGVKD.

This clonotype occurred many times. CDR3 loop: CASSADLSSYEQYF. The CDR3 region has the DNA TGTGCCAGCAGCGCAGACTTAAGCTCCTACGAGCAGTACTTC. The J gene is TRBJ2-7, the V gene TRBV7-2; D is unresolved. Germline V gives CDR1 SGHTA, CDR2 FQGNSA. The CDR3 is made up of 14 amino acids. Trimming left V 5 bases short and J 0 bases short, with 11 bases between.

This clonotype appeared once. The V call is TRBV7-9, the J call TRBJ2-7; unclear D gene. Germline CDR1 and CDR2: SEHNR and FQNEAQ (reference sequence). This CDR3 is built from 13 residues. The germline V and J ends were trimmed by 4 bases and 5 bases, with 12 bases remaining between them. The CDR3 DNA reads TGTGCCAGCAGCTCCTTCAAGGGAAACGAGCAGTACTTC. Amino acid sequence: CASSSFKGNEQYF.

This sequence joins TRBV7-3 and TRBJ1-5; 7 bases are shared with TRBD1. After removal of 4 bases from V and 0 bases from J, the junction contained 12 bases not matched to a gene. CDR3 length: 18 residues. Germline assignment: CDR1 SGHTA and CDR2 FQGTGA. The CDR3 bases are TGTGCCAGCAGCTCAGGGACCGGGACAGCTTATAGCAATCAGCCCCAGCATTTT. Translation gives CASSSGTGTAYSNQPQHF. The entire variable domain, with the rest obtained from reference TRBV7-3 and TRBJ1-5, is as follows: GAGVSQTPSNKVTEKGKYVELRCDPISGHTALYWYRQSLGQGPEFLIYFQGTGAADDSGLPNDRFFAVRPEGSVSTLKIQRTERGDSAVYLCASSSGTGTAYSNQPQHFGDGTRLSIL.

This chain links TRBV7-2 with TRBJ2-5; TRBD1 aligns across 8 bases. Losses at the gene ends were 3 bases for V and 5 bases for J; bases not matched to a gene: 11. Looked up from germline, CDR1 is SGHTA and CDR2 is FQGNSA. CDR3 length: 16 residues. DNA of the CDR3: TGTGCCAGCAGCTTGGACAGGGCAGCCGGTGGGGAGACCCAGTACTTC. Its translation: CASSLDRAAGGETQYF.

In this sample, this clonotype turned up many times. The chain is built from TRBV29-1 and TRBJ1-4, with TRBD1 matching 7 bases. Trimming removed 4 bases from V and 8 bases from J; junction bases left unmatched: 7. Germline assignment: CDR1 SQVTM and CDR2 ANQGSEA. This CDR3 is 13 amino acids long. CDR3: CSVVGTAREKLFF. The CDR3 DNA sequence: TGCAGCGTTGTAGGGACAGCAAGAGAAAAACTGTTTTTT.

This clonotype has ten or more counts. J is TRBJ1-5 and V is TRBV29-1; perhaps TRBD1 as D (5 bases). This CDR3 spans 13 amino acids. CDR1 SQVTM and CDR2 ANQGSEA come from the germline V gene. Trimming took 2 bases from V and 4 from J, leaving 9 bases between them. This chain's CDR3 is CSVESGGNQPQHF. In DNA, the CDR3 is TGCAGCGTTGAATCCGGGGGTAATCAGCCCCAGCATTTT.

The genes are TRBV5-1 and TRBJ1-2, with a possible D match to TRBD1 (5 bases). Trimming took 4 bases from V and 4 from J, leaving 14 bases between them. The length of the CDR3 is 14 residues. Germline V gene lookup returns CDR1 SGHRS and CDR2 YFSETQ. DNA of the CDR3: TGCGCCAGCAGCCTAACCGCAGGGATCTATGGCTACACCTTC. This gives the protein CASSLTAGIYGYTF.

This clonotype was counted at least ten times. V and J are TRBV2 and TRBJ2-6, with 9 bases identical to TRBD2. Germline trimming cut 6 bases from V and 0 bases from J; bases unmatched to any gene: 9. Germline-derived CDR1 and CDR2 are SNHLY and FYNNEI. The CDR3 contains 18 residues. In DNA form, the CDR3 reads TGTGCCAGCAGCCCGCGGGAGGGGATATACTCTGGGGCCAACGTCCTGACTTTC. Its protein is CASSPREGIYSGANVLTF.